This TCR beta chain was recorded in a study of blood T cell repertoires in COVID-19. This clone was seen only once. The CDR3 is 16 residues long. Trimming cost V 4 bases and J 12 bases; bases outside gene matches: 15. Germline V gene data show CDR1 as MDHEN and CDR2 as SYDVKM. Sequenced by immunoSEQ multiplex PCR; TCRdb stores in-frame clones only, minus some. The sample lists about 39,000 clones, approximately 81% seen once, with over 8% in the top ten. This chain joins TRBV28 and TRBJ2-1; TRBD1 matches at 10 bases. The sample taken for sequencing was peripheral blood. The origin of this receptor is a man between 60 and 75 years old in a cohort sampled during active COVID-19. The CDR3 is CASSSLGQGSVGVQFF. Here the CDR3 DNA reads TGTGCCAGCAGTTCTTTGGGACAGGGGTCAGTCGGAGTGCAGTTCTTC.